This T cell receptor beta chain was identified in a study of T cell responses to AZD1222 COVID-19 vaccine (dated by TCRdb to the early 2020s). With respect to the entire study: A total of just over 230 trial participants underwent TCR sequencing, of whom 200 to 220 received two doses of AZD1222 and approximately 25 received two doses of the MenACWY control vaccine. Trial participants were enrolled into age subgroups of 18-55, 56-69 and 70-plus years, which contained about 150, 27 and 61 TCR-sequenced participants, respectively.

Points the paper makes about the study in general: Participants were mostly white British, with more females than males. The authors suggested clonal diversity may have been underestimated. No day 14 peak-response samples were available, so repertoires were characterized only after the peak T cell response. In the small 56-69-year group, the increase in depth fell short of significance, most likely because of low power. Reportedly, close to half of the unique spike-specific TCRs recognized epitopes lying outside the regions that are mutated in the B.1.351 and B.1.1.7 variants. Only six or seven AZD1222 recipients were SARS-CoV-2 seropositive at baseline, limiting conclusions about previously exposed vaccinees. A significant rise in spike-specific TCR breadth and depth was observed after two AZD1222 doses relative to day 0 and relative to MenACWY recipients. The whole spike protein was spanned by vaccine-associated CD4 TCRs, and dominant responses were seen in regions 160-218 and 743-854.

The CDR3 regions of human TCRbeta chains were analyzed by immunosequencing. In the source study's methods: Repertoire TCRs were checked for matches against a reference library of SARS-CoV-2-specific TCRs that had been generated using the MIRA antigen-specificity platform. Breadth was defined as the fraction of unique TCRs that were SARS-CoV-2-associated, and depth was defined as the fraction of total T cells that were SARS-CoV-2-associated. Using the MIRA data, every spike-specific TCR was mapped to the spike region that the TCR reacted to and assigned to either a CD4 or a CD8 class. Log10-transformed breadth and depth values were compared by one-way ANOVA with Sidak's multiple comparisons tests. Here the immuneACCESS table is served through TCRdb, limited to in-frame sequences with V and J called. Missing clones are a known gap in these copies; in checked studies unresolved V genes cover under half, and the rest lacks a known reason. V, J and clone size are those of that table, while D and trimming were read from the DNA. The sample data list 110,000 or so clones, and around nine tenths of these were observed just once. The ten largest make up around 4% of the sample.

A note on this clone: Its antigen target is currently unknown. No per-base quality is available; no much larger clone lies one base away.

The sample's time point label, in plain terms: about 28 days (+/-7) after the second vaccine dose. AZD1222 recipients with second doses at about 4 weeks or about 12 weeks were pooled, because spike-specific TCR depth and breadth did not differ between schedules. Vaccinee samples came from UK trials COV001 and COV002, including a single-blind randomized controlled phase 2/3 trial of AZD1222 (ChAdOx1 nCoV-19) in healthy adults. For TCRbeta chain sequencing, PBMC samples from trial participants were taken at day 0 and at day 28 after the second dose. As encoded in the germline V gene, CDR1 is ENHRY while CDR2 is SYGVKD. V trim: 4 bases; J trim: 4 bases; unmatched bases: 8. Including cysteine and phenylalanine, the CDR3 has 16 amino acids. Just CDR3 DNA is preserved here, 48 bases in frame from base 1.

The receptor's source is an adult who received the AZD1222 COVID-19 vaccine. The rearrangement joined TRBV10-3 to TRBJ1-1; 11 bases in the junction line up with TRBD1. Sequencing was performed on peripheral blood, taken 28 days after the second AZD1222 dose. The CDR3 loop reads CAISAVDGTGGTEAFF. The DNA sequence follows: TGTGCCATCAGTGCAGTAGACGGGACAGGGGGCACTGAAGCTTTCTTT.